These 32 T cell receptor beta chains were sequenced from one sample in a study of OX40 agonist ivuxolimab in advanced cancers. Receptor amplification or capture employed the immunoSEQ multiplex PCR assay. TCRdb carries this immuneACCESS record with in-frame sequences only. Its versions omit some clonotypes, under half of them owing to an unresolved V gene in the studies checked, with the rest unexplained. The sample yields about 60,000 clones; 93% were counted once. Jointly, the top ten make up about 20% of the sample. Sequencing used CD4+ or CD8+ T cells sorted from blood, obtained in a trial of the OX40 agonist ivuxolimab. The receptors here all came from an adult with an advanced solid tumor such as melanoma, head and neck, liver or kidney cancer.

This chain uses TRBV7-2 with TRBJ2-7; D unresolved. The CDR3 is 14 residues long. The germline gives CDR1 SGHTA, CDR2 FQGNSA. V was pared by 2 bases and J by 0 bases, with 8 bases between. The CDR3 loop is CASSLIVSSYEQYF. CDR3 DNA: TGTGCCAGCAGCTTAATCGTGAGCTCCTACGAGCAGTACTTC.

This chain connects TRBV28 to TRBJ1-1, with D unclear. Trimming cost V 3 bases and J 3 bases, with 8 bases left between them. Germline V gene sequence: CDR1 MDHEN, CDR2 SYDVKM. This CDR3 has 13 residues. The CDR3 reads CASSFVPDTEAFF. The CDR3 DNA reads as TGTGCCAGCAGTTTCGTACCGGACACTGAAGCTTTCTTT.

The J gene is TRBJ2-3, the V gene TRBV28; 7 positions agree with TRBD1. The CDR3 runs 17 residues. With 3 bases clipped from V and 6 bases from J, the junction kept 15 bases outside the gene matches. Germline V gene lookup returns CDR1 MDHEN and CDR2 SYDVKM. CDR3 sequence: CASSFGETGAAWDTQYF. CDR3 nucleotides: TGTGCCAGCAGTTTTGGGGAAACAGGGGCTGCTTGGGATACGCAGTATTTT.

This chain connects TRBV7-9 to TRBJ1-2; D is undetermined. Germline CDR1 is SEHNR and CDR2 is FQNEAQ (reference sequence). Trimming pared 3 bases from V and 1 base from J, leaving 9 bases between. The CDR3 loop spans 14 amino acids. The CDR3 sequence: CASSFQSHNYGYTF. CDR3 nucleotide sequence: TGTGCCAGCAGCTTCCAGTCTCATAACTATGGCTACACCTTC.

V and J are TRBV28 and TRBJ2-3, with TRBD1 matching over 10 bases. CDR1 is MDHEN and CDR2 is SYDVKM in the germline V gene. The CDR3 contains 15 residues. The junction had 4 bases not matched to a gene; V was cut back by 5 bases and J by 2 bases. DNA of the CDR3: TGTGCCAGCAGTCCGGGGACAGGGGACACAGATACGCAGTATTTT. Translating it yields CASSPGTGDTDTQYF. Full variable domain (rest looked up from reference TRBV28 and TRBJ2-3): DVKVTQSSRYLVKRTGEKVFLECVQDMDHENMFWYRQDPGLGLRLIYFSYDVKMKEKGDIPEGYSVSREKKERFSLILESASTNQTSMYLCASSPGTGDTDTQYFGPGTRLTVL.

The rearrangement joins TRBV6-5 to TRBJ1-2, with no clear D. The V end was cut by 0 bases, the J end by 3 bases, with 14 bases between. This CDR3 spans 16 amino acids. The germline V gene encodes CDR1 MNHEY and CDR2 SVGAGI. The chain's CDR3 is CASSYSGGKWDYGYTF. CDR3 in DNA: TGTGCCAGCAGTTACTCCGGAGGAAAGTGGGACTATGGCTACACCTTC.

The V and J genes are TRBV7-9 and TRBJ2-7; D is unclear. V lost 5 bases and J 6 bases, leaving 11 bases between the germline ends. The length of the CDR3 is 12 residues. Germline CDR1 SEHNR, CDR2 FQNEAQ (reference sequence). CDR3 sequence (DNA): TGTGCCAGCAGCGTCCGTGCCGGCGAGCAGTACTTC. It translates to CASSVRAGEQYF.

The gene calls are TRBV13 and TRBJ1-1; D is perhaps TRBD1 (5 bases). Germline values: CDR1 PRHDT, CDR2 FYEKMQ (reference sequence). V dropped 5 bases and J dropped 3 bases, with 13 bases sitting between them. There are 14 residues in the CDR3. As DNA, the CDR3 is TGTGCCAGCAGCGCCACCGGGGGATACACTGAAGCTTTCTTT. The encoded protein is CASSATGGYTEAFF.

In its sample, this clone was seen once. The gene calls are TRBV4-3 and TRBJ2-5; 10 nucleotides align to TRBD2. The ends lost 4 bases at V and 3 bases at J; junction bases unmatched: 8. The CDR3 has 16 residues. In germline, CDR1 is LGHNA, CDR2 YSLEER. The chain's CDR3 is CASSRLTSGPKETQYF. DNA of the CDR3: TGCGCCAGCAGCCGATTGACTAGCGGGCCGAAAGAGACCCAGTACTTC.

CDR3 protein: CASSLGAGGYEQYF. The CDR3 bases are TGTGCCAGCAGCTTGGGGGCAGGGGGCTACGAGCAGTACTTC. The V call is TRBV7-6, the J call TRBJ2-7; 7 nucleotides align to TRBD1. The CDR3 spans 14 residues. J lost 3 bases, V lost 3 bases, and 5 bases had no gene match. CDR1 and CDR2 (germline): SGHVS, FNYEAQ.

The chain combines TRBV20-1 with TRBJ2-7; D is uncertain. Trimming took off 1 base at V and 6 bases at J, with 7 bases between the two ends. The CDR3 consists of 11 residues. Germline values: CDR1 DFQATT, CDR2 SNEGSKA (reference sequence). CDR3 amino acids: CSARVGSEQYF. The CDR3 nucleotides are TGCAGTGCTAGAGTGGGCTCCGAGCAGTACTTC.

The chain joins TRBV5-6 to TRBJ1-3; D remains ambiguous. Germline CDR1 reads SGHDT; CDR2 reads YYEEEE. V lost 7 bases to trimming and J lost 0 bases, with 14 bases between them. The CDR3 has 15 residues. The DNA of the CDR3 is TGTGCCAGCGGACCGGGCTGGGCCTCTGGAAACACCATATATTTT. Its protein is CASGPGWASGNTIYF.

The CDR3 sequence is CATYTMGEQYF. The CDR3, as DNA: TGTGCCACCTATACCATGGGCGAGCAGTACTTC. The genes are TRBV7-9 and TRBJ2-7; D gene uncertain. V was shortened by 10 bases and J by 6 bases, with 13 bases between the two germline ends. Germline V CDR1 and CDR2: SEHNR, FQNEAQ (reference sequence). The CDR3 sequence is 11 residues long. The full variable domain, rest sourced from reference TRBV7-9 and TRBJ2-7, is DTGVSQNPRHKITKRGQNVTFRCDPISEHNRLYWYRQTLGQGPEFLTYFQNEAQLEKSRLLSDRFSAERPKGSFSTLEIQRTEQGDSAMYLCATYTMGEQYFGPGTRLTVT.

This chain joins TRBV6-6 and TRBJ1-2, with D hard to call. Germline CDR1 and CDR2: MNHNY and SVGAGI (reference sequence). The CDR3 covers 12 residues. Trimming removed 2 bases from V and 6 bases from J, with 7 bases in between. The CDR3 region is CASSYNKDGYTF. The CDR3 DNA is TGTGCCAGCAGTTACAACAAGGATGGCTACACCTTC.

The genes are TRBV4-1 and TRBJ1-1, with D unresolved. V lost 7 bases and J lost 0, with 18 bases in between. CDR3 length equals 16 residues. In germline, CDR1 is MGHRA, CDR2 YSYEKL. The CDR3 nucleotides read TGCGCCAGCACCCCATCACCCGGGGAGGTGAACACTGAAGCTTTCTTT. Protein product: CASTPSPGEVNTEAFF.

The chain couples TRBV27 to TRBJ2-7; tentatively, D is TRBD1 (5 bases). The CDR3 has 16 amino acids. The germline V and J ends were trimmed by 5 bases and 0 bases, with 17 bases remaining between them. Per the germline V gene, CDR1 is MNHEY and CDR2 is SMNVEV (reference sequence). The CDR3 DNA follows: TGTGCCAGCAGTCCGTCCTCAGGGTACTTCTCCTACGAGCAGTACTTC. Translation gives CASSPSSGYFSYEQYF.

This clone was seen only once. The DNA of the CDR3 is TGTGCCAGCAGCTCAGCCACGTGGACAGATTCTAGCTCCTACGAGCAGTACTTC. It codes for CASSSATWTDSSSYEQYF. V is TRBV7-9 and J is TRBJ2-7, with D maybe TRBD1 (6 bases). The length of the CDR3 is 18 residues. V lost 4 bases and J lost 0, with 22 bases in between. Germline V gene sequence: CDR1 SEHNR, CDR2 FQNEAQ (reference sequence).

This sequence joins TRBV28 and TRBJ2-3; possibly TRBD2 for D (7 bases). V dropped 6 bases and J dropped 3 bases, with 16 bases sitting between them. In germline, CDR1 is MDHEN, CDR2 SYDVKM. The CDR3 spans 15 residues. In DNA, the CDR3 is TGTGCCAGCAGCCTGGGGGGGCGTAGGACAGATACGCAGTATTTT. The encoded protein is CASSLGGRRTDTQYF.

The chain is built from TRBV10-3 and TRBJ2-5; possible D gene TRBD1, 6 bases. V was clipped by 5 bases and J by 0 bases, with 10 bases between them. CDR1 is ENHRY, CDR2 SYGVKD, per germline. The CDR3 is 14 amino acids. CDR3 coding DNA: TGTGCCATCAGTCCAGACAGGAACCAAGAGACCCAGTACTTC. Translated, it gives CAISPDRNQETQYF.

CDR3 in DNA: TGTGCCAGCAGCGGACAGGGTCGGCTTCAGGAGACCCAGTACTTC. It yields the protein CASSGQGRLQETQYF. The V gene is TRBV9, the J gene TRBJ2-5, with TRBD1 identical over 7 bases. The CDR3 runs to 15 residues. The germline gives CDR1 SGDLS, CDR2 YYNGEE. J gave up 5 bases and V 3 bases, and 10 bases lay outside the gene matches.

This sequence joins TRBV21-1 and TRBJ1-5; TRBD1 is the table's D call and was not checked against the DNA. TRBV21-1 is deemed a pseudogene. The length of the CDR3 is 16 residues. The CDR3 loop is CASSFRQQDSNQPQHF. In DNA form, the CDR3 reads TGTGCCAGCAGCTTCCGCCAACAGGACAGCAATCAGCCCCAGCATTTT.

With respect to this clone: The junction and the germline gene differ at one end; a read error may be behind it. The chain employs TRBV29-1 and TRBJ2-1; 10 positions match TRBD2. The CDR3 totals 13 residues. Germline lookup yields CDR1 SQVTM and CDR2 ANQGSEA. In DNA, the CDR3 is TGCCGCGTAGCGGGAGGCGACTACAATGAGCAGTTCTTC. It specifies CRVAGGDYNEQFF.

The chain recombines TRBV4-3 with TRBJ2-1, with 9 bases lining up with TRBD2. The trim removed 0 bases at V and 4 bases at J, leaving 4 bases unmatched. This CDR3 comprises 16 residues. Germline lookup yields CDR1 LGHNA and CDR2 YSLEER. The CDR3 region is CASSQEGLAYYNEQFF. CDR3 DNA: TGCGCCAGCAGCCAAGAAGGACTAGCGTATTACAATGAGCAGTTCTTC.

This clone has a single count. The rearrangement joins TRBV4-3 to TRBJ1-3; tentatively, D is TRBD1 (5 bases). There are 15 residues in the CDR3. Germline-derived CDR1 and CDR2 are LGHNA and YSLEER. V was clipped by 0 bases and J by 3 bases, with 9 bases between them. CDR3 nucleotides: TGCGCCAGCAGCCAAGAATACGGGGGTGGAAACACCATATATTTT. Translation: CASSQEYGGGNTIYF.

This chain connects TRBV28 to TRBJ1-3; no definite D call. Germline CDR1 MDHEN, CDR2 SYDVKM. The CDR3 contains 13 residues. V was pared by 7 bases and J by 8 bases, with 15 bases between. CDR3 residues: CASTGEGRDTIYF. The CDR3 nucleotides are TGTGCCAGCACTGGGGAAGGGAGGGACACCATATATTTT.

This clone has only one observation. This sequence joins TRBV19 and TRBJ2-1; D may be TRBD1 (7 bases). CDR3 length: 15 amino acids. Trimming left V 2 bases short and J 4 bases short, with 12 bases between. Per the germline V gene, CDR1 is LNHDA and CDR2 is SQIVND (reference sequence). CDR3 nucleotide sequence: TGTGCCAGTAGTATATCCCCAGGGGGGTACAATGAGCAGTTCTTC. This codes for CASSISPGGYNEQFF. The full variable domain, its missing parts supplied by reference TRBV19 and TRBJ2-1, is DGGITQSPKYLFRKEGQNVTLSCEQNLNHDAMYWYRQDPGQGLRLIYYSQIVNDFQKGDIAEGYSVSREKKESFPLTVTSAQKNPTAFYLCASSISPGGYNEQFFGPGTRLTVL.

The rearrangement links TRBV27 to TRBJ2-2; D not certain. The ends were cut back, 3 bases at V and 2 bases at J, with 7 bases in the middle. The CDR3 is made up of 14 amino acids. CDR1 is MNHEY, CDR2 SMNVEV, per germline (reference sequence). The CDR3 region has the DNA TGTGCCAGCAGTTTCGCACTAAACACCGGGGAGCTGTTTTTT. Translation: CASSFALNTGELFF.

The chain carries TRBV27 and TRBJ1-5, with no clear D. The CDR3 runs 15 residues. CDR1 and CDR2 (germline): MNHEY, SMNVEV (reference sequence). V lost 3 bases, J lost 5 bases, and 14 bases lay in between. The CDR3 spells CASSLTTEIHQPQHF. The CDR3 nucleotides are TGTGCCAGCAGTTTGACTACAGAGATACATCAGCCCCAGCATTTT.

The count of this clone is one. This rearrangement joins TRBV2 to TRBJ2-3, with 13 bases fitting TRBD2. J gave up 4 bases and V 7 bases, and 5 bases lay outside the gene matches. The CDR3 loop spans 15 amino acids. The germline CDR1 and CDR2 sequences are SNHLY and FYNNEI. In nucleotides, the CDR3 is TGTGCCAGCAACGGACTAGCGGGAGTCGCAGATACGCAGTATTTT. This codes for CASNGLAGVADTQYF.

This sequence joins TRBV7-8 and TRBJ2-3; TRBD1 matches at 7 bases. The CDR3 contains 17 residues. CDR1 is SGHVS and CDR2 is FQNEAQ in the germline V gene. V was pared by 5 bases and J by 0 bases, with 11 bases of the junction left unmatched. For the CDR3, the DNA is TGTGCCAGCAGCCCCCTAGGACAGGCGGCAAGCACAGATACGCAGTATTTT. Translating it yields CASSPLGQAASTDTQYF.

The chain links TRBV6-5 to TRBJ2-1; 11 bases are a match to TRBD2. Germline values: CDR1 MNHEY, CDR2 SVGAGI. The CDR3 consists of 15 residues. Unmatched junction bases numbered 7, after V lost 6 bases and J lost 6 bases. CDR3 DNA: TGTGCCAGCAGCCTCCTTAGCGGGAGGGCCAATGAGCAGTTCTTC. It is translated as CASSLLSGRANEQFF.

J is TRBJ2-1 and V is TRBV7-6; 9 nucleotides line up with TRBD1. Germline trimming cut 0 bases from V and 14 bases from J; bases unmatched to any gene: 11. CDR3 size: 15 residues. Germline loops: CDR1 SGHVS, CDR2 FNYEAQ. CDR3 region: CASSLAPRGGQGKFF. CDR3 coding DNA: TGTGCCAGCAGCTTAGCCCCTCGAGGTGGACAGGGGAAGTTCTTC.